The rows below give T cell receptor beta chains drawn from one sample of a study of T-cell reconstitution after alpha-beta-depleted transplantation in children. TCRdb re-called the PCR reads with MiXCR, one entry per CDR3 protein. The table records some 440,000 distinct CDR3 sequences, 16% of them present only once. The sequencing here drew on PBMCs, mostly from graft donor cells, taken 360 days after TCRalphabeta/CD19-depleted stem cell transplant. These receptors were collected from a boy in the first two years of life who had a stem cell transplant for Wiskott-Aldrich syndrome, so the T cells may come from the graft donor. The CDR3 runs from the conserved cysteine through the conserved F or W. The D gene is left open where the match is weak. The size of a clone is reported for some rows only, either as once, few or many, or as a class for expanded clones.

d_gene,abundance,v_gene,j_gene,CDR3aa,CDR3nt
TRBD1,-,TRBV4-3,TRBJ2-1,CASSLSLPQGANYNEQFF,TGCGCCAGCAGCCTCTCTTTACCACAGGGGGCGAACTACAATGAGCAGTTCTTC
-,-,TRBV25-1,TRBJ2-7,CASRNPYEQYF,TGTGCCAGCAGAAACCCCTACGAGCAGTACTTC
TRBD1,few,TRBV29-1,TRBJ2-2,CSGGPGGAPGELFF,TGCAGCGGGGGACCAGGGGGCGCGCCCGGGGAGCTGTTTTTT
-,few,TRBV6-2/TRBV6-3,TRBJ2-7,CASSYSSLWVYEQYF,TGTGCCAGCAGTTACTCCTCTCTATGGGTCTACGAGCAGTACTTC
-,few,TRBV6-2/TRBV6-3,TRBJ2-7,CASSYRDWEQYF,TGTGCCAGCAGTTACCGGGACTGGGAGCAGTACTTC
-,-,TRBV7-2,TRBJ2-5,CATGLGDDRVQETQYF,TGTGCCACGGGACTGGGGGACGACAGGGTGCAAGAGACCCAGTACTTC
TRBD2,-,TRBV3-1,TRBJ2-5,CASSQKRGPPYQETQYF,TGTGCCAGCAGCCAAAAGCGGGGGCCCCCGTACCAAGAGACCCAGTACTTC
-,-,TRBV12-3/TRBV12-4,TRBJ2-6,CASRIRSGANVLTF,TGTGCCAGCAGAATCCGATCTGGGGCCAACGTCCTGACTTTC
TRBD2,few,TRBV7-8,TRBJ2-4,CASSPKRTSRGIQYF,TGTGCCAGCAGCCCGAAAAGGACTAGTAGAGGCATTCAGTACTTC
TRBD1,-,TRBV10-3,TRBJ2-7,CAIGDRGEEQYF,TGTGCCATCGGCGACAGGGGGGAAGAGCAGTACTTC
-,-,TRBV5-1,TRBJ2-2,CASSRVSGTPNTGELFF,TGCGCCAGCAGCCGAGTATCCGGGACTCCGAACACCGGGGAGCTGTTTTTT
TRBD1,many,TRBV12-3/TRBV12-4,TRBJ2-5,CASSLDRLGETQYF,TGTGCCAGCAGTCTGGACAGGTTAGGGGAGACCCAGTACTTC
-,-,TRBV7-9,TRBJ1-2,CASSLVSGRARDGYTF,TGTGCCAGCAGCTTAGTTTCGGGCAGGGCGAGGGATGGCTACACCTTC
-,-,TRBV10-3,TRBJ1-1,CAISEGRENTEAFF,TGTGCCATCAGTGAGGGCAGGGAAAACACTGAAGCTTTCTTT
-,-,TRBV11-1,TRBJ2-5,CASSLGDSGTQYF,TGTGCCAGCAGCTTAGGGGACTCGGGGACCCAGTACTTC
-,-,TRBV7-9,TRBJ2-3,CASSLLRHFRTDTQYF,TGTGCCAGCAGCTTACTTCGGCACTTCCGCACAGATACGCAGTATTTT
TRBD2,-,TRBV10-2,TRBJ2-3,CASSGTSPSTDTQYF,TGCGCCAGCAGTGGGACTAGCCCAAGCACAGATACGCAGTATTTT
TRBD1,few,TRBV20-1,TRBJ2-5,CSAPDRGHETQYF,TGCAGTGCCCCCGACAGGGGCCACGAGACCCAGTACTTC
-,few,TRBV4-1,TRBJ1-5,CASSQQVDQPQHF,TGCGCCAGCAGCCAACAGGTGGATCAGCCCCAGCATTTT
-,-,TRBV12-3/TRBV12-4,TRBJ1-2,CASSLSGSGLGYTF,TGTGCCAGCAGTTTAAGTGGGTCTGGGCTGGGCTACACCTTC
TRBD1,-,TRBV15,TRBJ2-1,CATNPTGNYNEQFF,TGTGCCACCAACCCGACAGGGAACTACAATGAGCAGTTCTTC
-,-,TRBV11-2,TRBJ2-7,CASSFAFRRYEQYF,TGTGCCAGCAGCTTCGCCTTCCGGAGGTACGAGCAGTACTTC
-,few,TRBV2,TRBJ2-3,CASSRDLKDTQYF,TGTGCCAGCAGTAGGGACCTCAAGGATACGCAGTATTTT
-,few,TRBV5-1,TRBJ2-2,CASSFGVPGELFF,TGCGCCAGCAGCTTCGGGGTCCCCGGGGAGCTGTTTTTT
TRBD1,few,TRBV12-3/TRBV12-4,TRBJ2-3,CASSRGDSDTDTQYF,TGTGCCAGCAGCAGAGGGGACAGTGACACAGATACGCAGTATTTT
TRBD1,few,TRBV11-2,TRBJ2-5,CASTARVTLTGARQETQYF,TGTGCCAGCACCGCACGAGTGACATTAACAGGGGCGAGGCAAGAGACCCAGTACTTC
-,-,TRBV11-2,TRBJ2-3,CASSLDLGRTDTQYF,TGTGCCAGCAGCTTAGATCTAGGGCGCACAGATACGCAGTATTTT
-,many,TRBV7-2,TRBJ1-3,CASSFVGTSGNTIYF,TGTGCCAGCAGCTTTGTTGGGACCTCAGGAAACACCATATATTTT
TRBD2,-,TRBV7-6,TRBJ2-3,CASSLGGSGGTDTQYF,TGTGCCAGCAGCTTAGGGGGTAGCGGGGGCACAGATACGCAGTATTTT
TRBD1,few,TRBV5-5,TRBJ1-5,CASSLSGTGVNQPQHF,TGTGCCAGCAGCCTGTCCGGGACAGGTGTAAATCAGCCCCAGCATTTT
TRBD1,few,TRBV29-1,TRBJ1-1,CSVGGTGERLGSTEAFF,TGCAGCGTTGGTGGGACAGGTGAAAGGCTTGGTAGTACTGAAGCTTTCTTT
-,few,TRBV2,TRBJ2-3,CASSRDTGRGTDTQYF,TGTGCCAGCAGCCGCGACACAGGGAGGGGGACAGATACGCAGTATTTT
-,few,TRBV9,TRBJ2-7,CASSVGPVYEQYF,TGTGCCAGCAGCGTAGGACCGGTCTACGAGCAGTACTTC
TRBD2,-,TRBV27,TRBJ2-5,CASSLRAGDWWETQYF,TGTGCCAGCAGTTTACGTGCGGGAGATTGGTGGGAGACCCAGTACTTC
TRBD2,few,TRBV7-9,TRBJ2-5,CASSSGTSGVETQYF,TGTGCCAGCAGCTCCGGGACTAGCGGGGTTGAGACCCAGTACTTC
TRBD1,-,TRBV6-1,TRBJ1-5,CASSLTGGTDQPQHF,TGTGCCAGCAGCTTGACAGGGGGCACGGATCAGCCCCAGCATTTT
-,few,TRBV7-2,TRBJ2-1,CASSLRRQKHNEQFF,TGTGCCAGCAGCTTAAGACGACAGAAACACAATGAGCAGTTCTTC
TRBD1,few,TRBV7-8,TRBJ2-7,CASSLPRQGAVAYEQYF,TGTGCCAGCAGCTTACCCCGACAGGGGGCGGTCGCCTACGAGCAGTACTTC
-,few,TRBV12-3/TRBV12-4,TRBJ2-2,CASSFARGAGELFF,TGTGCCAGCAGTTTCGCCAGGGGTGCCGGGGAGCTGTTTTTT
-,-,TRBV10-3,TRBJ2-7,CATDNSYEQYF,TGTGCCACCGACAACTCCTACGAGCAGTACTTC
-,-,TRBV3-1,TRBJ2-5,CASSRSIGHGQETQYF,TGTGCCAGCAGCAGAAGTATTGGACACGGACAAGAGACCCAGTACTTC
-,few,TRBV12-3/TRBV12-4,TRBJ2-5,CASSFKPGQETQYF,TGTGCCAGCAGTTTTAAACCAGGGCAAGAGACCCAGTACTTC
TRBD2,-,TRBV5-1,TRBJ2-3,CASSFAGGEDTQYF,TGCGCCAGCAGCTTTGCGGGAGGAGAAGATACGCAGTATTTT
-,-,TRBV29-1,TRBJ2-5,CSVVPFRRFQETQYF,TGCAGCGTCGTCCCGTTCCGGCGTTTCCAAGAGACCCAGTACTTC
-,few,TRBV7-9,TRBJ1-1,CASSSDRQGNTEAFF,TGTGCCAGCAGCTCGGATCGTCAGGGGAACACTGAAGCTTTCTTT
TRBD2,many,TRBV29-1,TRBJ2-1,CSTGGRLNEQFF,TGCAGTACGGGAGGGAGACTCAATGAGCAGTTCTTC
-,few,TRBV6-5,TRBJ2-5,CASSYSPAGGGETQYF,TGTGCCAGCAGTTACTCGCCAGCCGGGGGTGGGGAGACCCAGTACTTC
TRBD1,-,TRBV5-6,TRBJ2-1,CASSLGGYRDRYYNEQFF,TGTGCCAGCAGCTTGGGGGGTTACAGGGACAGGTACTACAATGAGCAGTTCTTC
TRBD1,-,TRBV10-3,TRBJ1-1,CAIATTGTGNTEAFF,TGTGCCATCGCCACTACCGGGACAGGGAACACTGAAGCTTTCTTT
-,-,TRBV5-1,TRBJ2-7,CASSLVGKGSHEQYF,TGCGCCAGCAGCTTGGTGGGAAAGGGGAGCCACGAGCAGTACTTC
TRBD1,-,TRBV20-1,TRBJ2-7,CSARDLFDRGKWAPYEQYF,TGCAGTGCTAGAGATCTTTTTGACAGGGGGAAATGGGCACCTTACGAGCAGTACTTC
TRBD1,-,TRBV30,TRBJ1-5,CAFGTGGHQPQHF,TGTGCCTTCGGGACAGGTGGGCATCAGCCCCAGCATTTT
-,-,TRBV20-1,TRBJ1-1,CSARSTEAEAFF,TGCAGTGCTAGATCGACAGAGGCTGAAGCTTTCTTT
-,few,TRBV28,TRBJ2-3,CASREGVYPTDTQYF,TGTGCCAGCAGGGAAGGAGTCTACCCCACAGATACGCAGTATTTT